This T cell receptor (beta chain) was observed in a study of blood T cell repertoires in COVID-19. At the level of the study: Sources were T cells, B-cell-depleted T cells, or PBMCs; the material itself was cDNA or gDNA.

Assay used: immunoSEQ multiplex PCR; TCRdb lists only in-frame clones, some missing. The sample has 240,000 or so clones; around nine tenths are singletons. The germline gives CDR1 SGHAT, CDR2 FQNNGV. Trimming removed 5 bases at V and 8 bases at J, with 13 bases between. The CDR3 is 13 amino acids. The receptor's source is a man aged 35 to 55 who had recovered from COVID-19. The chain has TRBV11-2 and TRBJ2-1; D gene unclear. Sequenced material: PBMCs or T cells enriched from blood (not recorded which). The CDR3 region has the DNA TGTGCCAGCAGCCCCCTTATATTCGATGAGCAGTTCTTC. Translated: CASSPLIFDEQFF.